The 31 T cell receptor beta chains below all came from one sample that was sequenced in a study of OX40 agonist ivuxolimab in advanced cancers. Using immunoSEQ multiplex PCR, the repertoire was profiled, and TCRdb retains in-frame clones only, with some absent. The data contain some 80,000 clones, around nine tenths of them seen just once; the ten biggest clones take up about 5%. Sequencing used CD4+ or CD8+ T cells sorted from blood, obtained in a trial of the OX40 agonist ivuxolimab. These receptors all come from an adult with an advanced solid tumor such as melanoma, head and neck, liver or kidney cancer.

The rearrangement uses TRBV28 and TRBJ2-3, with a possible D match to TRBD1 (6 bases). Germline V gives CDR1 MDHEN, CDR2 SYDVKM. V lost 8 bases, J lost 6 bases, and 9 bases lay in between. CDR3 size: 11 residues. As DNA, the CDR3 is TGTGCCAGCGGGGGCGCGGATACGCAGTATTTT. This encodes CASGGADTQYF.

The chain carries TRBV10-3 and TRBJ2-6; TRBD1 agrees at 9 bases. J lost 4 bases, V lost 5 bases, and 9 bases had no gene match. This CDR3 region has 17 residues. CDR1 is ENHRY and CDR2 is SYGVKD in the germline V gene. The CDR3 region is CAISFSGTGIGANVLTF. The CDR3 DNA follows: TGTGCCATCAGTTTTTCCGGGACAGGGATCGGGGCCAACGTCCTGACTTTC.

V is TRBV25-1 and J is TRBJ2-5; 8 positions agree with TRBD1. CDR3 size: 16 residues. Germline CDR1 is MGHDK and CDR2 is SYGVNS. Trimming cost V 2 bases and J 5 bases; bases outside gene matches: 10. CDR3 sequence: CASSELGQGARETQYF. The CDR3 nucleotides are TGTGCCAGCAGTGAACTAGGACAGGGAGCCCGTGAGACCCAGTACTTC.

The V and J genes are TRBV4-1 and TRBJ2-2; TRBD2 aligns across 14 bases. V dropped 1 base and J dropped 3; count of bases not matched to a gene: 10. Looked up from germline, CDR1 is MGHRA and CDR2 is YSYEKL. The CDR3 is 20 residues long. The chain's CDR3 is CASSQAISGGLAGDTGELFF. CDR3 DNA: TGCGCCAGCAGCCAAGCGATCAGTGGGGGACTAGCGGGGGACACCGGGGAGCTGTTTTTT.

This clone was seen more than once but under ten times. The chain has TRBV20-1 and TRBJ2-7; D unclear. CDR1 is DFQATT, CDR2 SNEGSKA, per germline (reference sequence). With 6 bases removed from V and 2 bases from J, the gap between germline ends came to 8 bases. The CDR3 loop spans 11 amino acids. CDR3 amino acids: CSAARTYEQYF. The CDR3 nucleotides read TGCAGTGCAGCCAGAACCTACGAGCAGTACTTC.

This rearrangement joins TRBV29-1 to TRBJ2-5; the D is unclear. The CDR3 extends over 11 amino acids. Germline lookup yields CDR1 SQVTM and CDR2 ANQGSEA. The V gene lost 4 bases and the J gene lost 5 bases, with 8 bases spanning the gap. CDR3: CSVGAGETQYF. CDR3 DNA: TGCAGCGTTGGGGCTGGGGAGACCCAGTACTTC.

This clone was counted a single time. This chain uses TRBV28 with TRBJ1-1, with D possibly matching TRBD1 (6 bases). The CDR3 is 15 residues long. From germline, CDR1 is MDHEN and CDR2 SYDVKM. Trimming removed 2 bases from V and 1 base from J, with 11 bases in between. The CDR3 bases are TGTGCCAGCAGTTTAGTATCCAGGGGGAACACTGAAGCTTTCTTT. Protein: CASSLVSRGNTEAFF.

This chain joins TRBV5-6 and TRBJ1-1, with no clear D. Germline V gene sequence: CDR1 SGHDT, CDR2 YYEEEE. The CDR3 runs 13 residues. Trimming removed 5 bases at V and 8 bases at J, with 16 bases between. CDR3: CASSKIRHPEAFF. In nucleotides, the CDR3 is TGTGCCAGCAGTAAAATACGCCATCCCGAAGCTTTCTTT.

This chain connects TRBV7-2 to TRBJ2-1, with D tentatively TRBD1 (5 bases). Germline V gene lookup returns CDR1 SGHTA and CDR2 FQGNSA. V shed 7 bases and J shed 3 bases, with 16 bases lying between them. CDR3 length equals 15 residues. CDR3 sequence (DNA): TGTGCCAGCAATGACCAGTTAGGGGACTACAATGAGCAGTTCTTC. Translating gives CASNDQLGDYNEQFF.

The V call is TRBV21-1, the J call TRBJ2-7; the table's D call of TRBD2 was not tested on the DNA. TRBV21-1 is a recognized pseudogene. This CDR3 is 13 amino acids long. The CDR3 nucleotides are TGTGCCACCTACGGCGGGTTCCCCTACGAGCAGTACTTC. It specifies CATYGGFPYEQYF.

This clone was seen more than once but under ten times. This rearrangement joins TRBV7-9 to TRBJ1-2; 10 bases align to TRBD1. The CDR3 extends over 16 amino acids. Germline CDR1 SEHNR, CDR2 FQNEAQ (reference sequence). After removal of 5 bases from V and 3 bases from J, the junction contained 9 bases not matched to a gene. This CDR3 reads CASSPWDRGDDYGYTF. The CDR3 coding sequence is TGTGCCAGCAGCCCATGGGACAGGGGCGACGACTATGGCTACACCTTC.

J is TRBJ2-7 and V is TRBV6-5, with 10 nucleotides matching TRBD2. CDR1 MNHEY and CDR2 SVGAGI come from the germline V gene. CDR3 size: 15 residues. J was trimmed by 5 bases and V by 6 bases; bases with no gene match: 10. CDR3 in amino acids: CASSHYRLAGDEQYF. The CDR3 DNA reads as TGTGCCAGCAGCCACTACCGACTAGCGGGCGACGAGCAGTACTTC.

This chain connects TRBV7-9 to TRBJ2-1, with TRBD2 matching over 7 bases. The CDR3 extends over 13 amino acids. V dropped 5 bases and J dropped 15; count of bases not matched to a gene: 13. CDR1 is SEHNR and CDR2 is FQNEAQ in the germline V gene (reference sequence). CDR3 sequence: CASSPGEGPAPFF. CDR3 DNA: TGTGCCAGCAGCCCGGGGGAGGGACCAGCACCGTTCTTC. Full variable domain (rest looked up from reference TRBV7-9 and TRBJ2-1): DTGVSQNPRHKITKRGQNVTFRCDPISEHNRLYWYRQTLGQGPEFLTYFQNEAQLEKSRLLSDRFSAERPKGSFSTLEIQRTEQGDSAMYLCASSPGEGPAPFFGPGTRLTVL.

CDR3 in DNA: TGTGCCAGCAGTGAACCGGGGTCGCGAGACAATGAGCAGTTCTTC. It is translated as CASSEPGSRDNEQFF. The chain couples TRBV25-1 to TRBJ2-1; tentative D call: TRBD2 (5 bases). CDR1 and CDR2 from the germline V gene are MGHDK and SYGVNS. This CDR3 spans 15 amino acids. Trimming pared 2 bases from V and 5 bases from J, leaving 13 bases between.

The chain employs TRBV7-2 and TRBJ2-1, with D unclear. This CDR3 comprises 15 residues. Trimming shortened V by 0 bases and J by 0 bases, and 6 bases separated the two germline ends. The germline CDR1 and CDR2 sequences are SGHTA and FQGNSA. The CDR3 bases are TGTGCCAGCAGCTTAGCGACTCACTCCTACAATGAGCAGTTCTTC. Its translation is CASSLATHSYNEQFF.

This chain joins TRBV13 and TRBJ2-2, with D unresolved. This CDR3 contains 12 residues. Trimming took off 5 bases at V and 6 bases at J, with 7 bases between the two ends. Germline CDR1 is PRHDT and CDR2 is FYEKMQ (reference sequence). The CDR3 DNA reads as TGTGCCAGCAGCCTGGGTCCCGGGGAGCTGTTTTTT. Amino acid sequence: CASSLGPGELFF.

Only one count was recorded for this clone. The chain uses TRBV19 and TRBJ1-5; D is perhaps TRBD1 (5 bases). Trimming removed 7 bases from V and 2 bases from J, with 15 bases in between. From germline, CDR1 is LNHDA and CDR2 SQIVND (reference sequence). The CDR3 runs to 15 residues. Here the CDR3 reads CASNHLGGGNQPQHF. The CDR3, as DNA: TGTGCCAGTAATCATCTTGGGGGTGGCAATCAGCCCCAGCATTTT.

This CDR3 reads CASSIQVDYGYTF. CDR3 nucleotides: TGTGCCAGTAGTATACAGGTTGACTATGGCTACACCTTC. The rearrangement links TRBV19 to TRBJ1-2; unclear D gene. Germline CDR1 is LNHDA and CDR2 is SQIVND (reference sequence). The length of the CDR3 is 13 residues. Trimming cost V 2 bases and J 3 bases, with 7 bases left between them.

The gene calls are TRBV28 and TRBJ2-5; tentatively, D is TRBD1 or TRBD2 (6 bases each). CDR3 length: 12 amino acids. CDR1 and CDR2 (germline): MDHEN, SYDVKM. The germline V and J ends were trimmed by 7 bases and 4 bases, with 10 bases remaining between them. The CDR3 sequence: CASIGGGETQYF. The CDR3 nucleotides are TGTGCCAGCATAGGGGGAGGAGAGACCCAGTACTTC.

As DNA, the CDR3 is TGTGCCACCCGGACTAGCTGGGATACGCAGTATTTT. Protein: CATRTSWDTQYF. The chain combines TRBV7-2 with TRBJ2-3; 8 bases match TRBD2. J lost 6 bases, V lost 10 bases, and 6 bases had no gene match. The CDR3 consists of 12 residues. Germline V gene sequence: CDR1 SGHTA, CDR2 FQGNSA.

The chain couples TRBV7-9 to TRBJ1-1, with D uncertain. The V gene's germline CDR1 is SEHNR and CDR2 FQNEAQ (reference sequence). This CDR3 contains 12 residues. Trimming left V 6 bases short and J 7 bases short, with 12 bases between. CDR3 loop: CASRLGRHEAFF. The CDR3 coding sequence is TGTGCCAGCAGACTGGGCAGGCATGAAGCTTTCTTT. Together with reference TRBV7-9 and TRBJ1-1, the CDR3 gives the full variable domain: DTGVSQNPRHKITKRGQNVTFRCDPISEHNRLYWYRQTLGQGPEFLTYFQNEAQLEKSRLLSDRFSAERPKGSFSTLEIQRTEQGDSAMYLCASRLGRHEAFFGQGTRLTVV.

The J gene is TRBJ2-7, the V gene TRBV7-6; D call uncertain. The CDR3 is 13 amino acids. CDR1 and CDR2 from the germline V gene are SGHVS and FNYEAQ. V was pared by 5 bases and J by 0 bases, with 8 bases between. CDR3 amino acids: CASSLPSSYEQYF. As DNA, the CDR3 is TGTGCCAGCAGCCTCCCCAGCTCCTACGAGCAGTACTTC.

This sequence joins TRBV6-5 and TRBJ2-5; no definite D call. Germline V gene data show CDR1 as MNHEY and CDR2 as SVGAGI. This CDR3 has 13 residues. Between the trimmed V and J ends, which lost 7 bases and 1 base, there was a span of 10 bases. The chain's CDR3 is CASKGRVQETQYF. CDR3 nucleotides: TGTGCCAGCAAAGGACGGGTCCAAGAGACCCAGTACTTC.

The chain couples TRBV7-9 to TRBJ2-7; D call uncertain. Trimming removed 3 bases at V and 3 bases at J, with 6 bases between. Per the germline V gene, CDR1 is SEHNR and CDR2 is FQNEAQ (reference sequence). The CDR3 extends over 12 amino acids. In nucleotides, the CDR3 is TGTGCCAGCAGCTTTTCGGTCTACGAGCAGTACTTC. This translates into CASSFSVYEQYF.

This clone was detected only once. V gene TRBV10-3 combines with J gene TRBJ1-6; D gene ambiguous. V was cut by 6 bases and J by 4 bases, with 7 bases left in between. CDR3 size: 13 residues. Looked up from germline, CDR1 is ENHRY and CDR2 is SYGVKD. CDR3 DNA sequence: TGTGCCATCAGCACAAGTTATAATTCACCCCTCCACTTT. This codes for CAISTSYNSPLHF.

The rearrangement links TRBV5-5 to TRBJ2-5; D may be TRBD1 (6 bases). CDR1 is SGHKS and CDR2 is YYEKEE in the germline V gene (reference sequence). Trimming removed 4 bases at V and 5 bases at J, with 12 bases between. The CDR3 totals 13 residues. The DNA for the CDR3 is TGTGCCAGCAGCCAAACAGGGTCGGAGACCCAGTACTTC. This translates into CASSQTGSETQYF.

Concerning this clone itself: The DNA is left out, because the CDR3 cannot be placed on it with certainty; the CDR3 is given as TCRdb lists it. The V gene is TRBV18, the J gene TRBJ2-3. The V gene's germline CDR1 is KGHSH and CDR2 LQKENI. Ends included, the CDR3 has 15 residues. The CDR3 reads CASSPWSGRADTQYF.

CDR3 coding DNA: TGTGCCAGCAGACTAGCGGGAGCGGTCGGGGAGCTGTTTTTT. This codes for CASRLAGAVGELFF. The gene calls are TRBV27 and TRBJ2-2; TRBD2 aligns across 11 bases. Germline V gene data show CDR1 as MNHEY and CDR2 as SMNVEV (reference sequence). This CDR3 spans 14 amino acids. V lost 6 bases to trimming and J lost 7 bases; unmatched junction nucleotides: 4.

In DNA form, the CDR3 reads TGCAGCGTCGGACATGAATACAATGAGCAGTTCTTC. The encoded protein is CSVGHEYNEQFF. The chain uses TRBV29-1 and TRBJ2-1, with D tentatively TRBD1 (5 bases). Germline V gene lookup returns CDR1 SQVTM and CDR2 ANQGSEA. V dropped 6 bases and J dropped 4 bases, with 10 bases sitting between them. The CDR3 is 12 amino acids.

V gene TRBV7-9 combines with J gene TRBJ1-1; D unresolved. Trimming left V 7 bases short and J 5 bases short, with 8 bases between. Germline assignment: CDR1 SEHNR and CDR2 FQNEAQ (reference sequence). The CDR3 totals 11 residues. This CDR3 is CASIGRTEAFF. Here the CDR3 DNA reads TGTGCCAGCATTGGCAGAACTGAAGCTTTCTTT. The full variable domain, in which reference TRBV7-9 and TRBJ1-1 provide the parts outside the CDR3, is DTGVSQNPRHKITKRGQNVTFRCDPISEHNRLYWYRQTLGQGPEFLTYFQNEAQLEKSRLLSDRFSAERPKGSFSTLEIQRTEQGDSAMYLCASIGRTEAFFGQGTRLTVV.

The chain links TRBV7-3 to TRBJ2-1; TRBD1 is a possible D gene (6 bases). Germline loops: CDR1 SGHTA, CDR2 FQGTGA. V dropped 4 bases and J dropped 5 bases, with 18 bases sitting between them. The CDR3 contains 16 residues. The CDR3 reads CASSYDRQLGNNEQFF. In DNA form, the CDR3 reads TGTGCCAGCAGCTACGACAGGCAACTAGGGAACAATGAGCAGTTCTTC.